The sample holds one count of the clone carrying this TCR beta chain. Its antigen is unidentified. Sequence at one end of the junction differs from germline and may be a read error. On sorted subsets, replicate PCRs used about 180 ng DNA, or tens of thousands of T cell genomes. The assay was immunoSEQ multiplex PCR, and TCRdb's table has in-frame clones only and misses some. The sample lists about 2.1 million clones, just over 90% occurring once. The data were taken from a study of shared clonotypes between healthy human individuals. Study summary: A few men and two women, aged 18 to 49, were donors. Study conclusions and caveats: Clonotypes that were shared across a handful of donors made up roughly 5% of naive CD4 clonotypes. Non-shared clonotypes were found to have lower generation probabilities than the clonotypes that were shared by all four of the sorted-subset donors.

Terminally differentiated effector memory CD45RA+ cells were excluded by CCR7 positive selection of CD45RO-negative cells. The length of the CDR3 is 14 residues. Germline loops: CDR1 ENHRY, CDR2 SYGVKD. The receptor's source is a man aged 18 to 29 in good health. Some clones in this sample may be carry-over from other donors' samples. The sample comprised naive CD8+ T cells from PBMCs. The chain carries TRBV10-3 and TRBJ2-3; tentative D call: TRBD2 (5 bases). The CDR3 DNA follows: TGTGCCGTCAGACAAGCGGAGAGCACAGATACGCAGTATTTT. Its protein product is CAVRQAESTDTQYF.